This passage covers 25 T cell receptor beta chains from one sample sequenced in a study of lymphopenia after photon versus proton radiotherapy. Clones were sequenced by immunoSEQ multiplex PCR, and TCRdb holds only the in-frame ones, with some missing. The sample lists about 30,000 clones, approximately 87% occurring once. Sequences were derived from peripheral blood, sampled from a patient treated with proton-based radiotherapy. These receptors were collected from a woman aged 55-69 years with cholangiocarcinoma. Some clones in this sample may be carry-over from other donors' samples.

CDR3: CASSTPGQGAYNEQFF. In DNA, the CDR3 is TGTGCCAGTAGTACTCCGGGACAGGGGGCTTACAATGAGCAGTTCTTC. The gene calls are TRBV19 and TRBJ2-1; 12 bases map to TRBD1. Trimming cost V 4 bases and J 4 bases; bases outside gene matches: 5. Germline CDR1 is LNHDA and CDR2 is SQIVND (reference sequence). The CDR3 totals 16 residues.

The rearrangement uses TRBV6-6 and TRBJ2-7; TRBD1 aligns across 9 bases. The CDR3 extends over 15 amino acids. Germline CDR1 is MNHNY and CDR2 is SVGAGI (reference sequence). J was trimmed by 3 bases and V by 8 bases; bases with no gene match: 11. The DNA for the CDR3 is TGTGCCAGCCTCGAGAGGGACAGGGACATCTACGAGCAGTACTTC. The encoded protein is CASLERDRDIYEQYF.

The CDR3 here is CASSFGATNEKLFF. The CDR3, as DNA: TGCGCCAGCAGCTTCGGGGCAACTAATGAAAAACTGTTTTTT. The chain is built from TRBV5-1 and TRBJ1-4; no reliable D call. The ends were cut back, 2 bases at V and 0 bases at J, with 5 bases in the middle. The CDR3 is 14 residues long. Per the germline V gene, CDR1 is SGHRS and CDR2 is YFSETQ.

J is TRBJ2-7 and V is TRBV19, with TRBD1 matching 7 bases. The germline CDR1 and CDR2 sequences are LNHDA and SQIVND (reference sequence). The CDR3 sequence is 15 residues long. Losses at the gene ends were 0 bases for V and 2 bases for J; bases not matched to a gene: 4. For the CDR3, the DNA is TGTGCCAGTAGTATAGATCAACAGGGGCCCTACGAGCAGTACTTC. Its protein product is CASSIDQQGPYEQYF.

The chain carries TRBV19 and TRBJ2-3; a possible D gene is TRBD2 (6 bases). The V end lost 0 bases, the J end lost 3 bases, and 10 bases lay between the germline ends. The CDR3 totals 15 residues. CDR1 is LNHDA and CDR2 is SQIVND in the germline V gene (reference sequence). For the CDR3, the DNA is TGTGCCAGTAGTATAGACGGGAGAGGGACAGATACGCAGTATTTT. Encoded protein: CASSIDGRGTDTQYF.

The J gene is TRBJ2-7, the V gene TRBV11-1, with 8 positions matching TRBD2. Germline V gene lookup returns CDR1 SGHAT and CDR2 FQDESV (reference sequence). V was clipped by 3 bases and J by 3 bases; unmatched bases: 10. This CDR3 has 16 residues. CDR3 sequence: CASSFDPLAGVYEQYF. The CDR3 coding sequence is TGTGCCAGCAGCTTCGACCCCCTAGCGGGCGTCTACGAGCAGTACTTC.

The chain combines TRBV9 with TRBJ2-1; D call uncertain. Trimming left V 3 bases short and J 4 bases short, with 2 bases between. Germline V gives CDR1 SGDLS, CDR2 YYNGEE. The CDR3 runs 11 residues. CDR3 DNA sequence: TGTGCCAGCAGCGGATACAATGAGCAGTTCTTC. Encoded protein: CASSGYNEQFF.

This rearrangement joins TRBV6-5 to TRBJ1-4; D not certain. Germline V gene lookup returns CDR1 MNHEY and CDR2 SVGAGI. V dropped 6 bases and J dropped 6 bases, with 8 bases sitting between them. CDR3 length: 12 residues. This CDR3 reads CASRRLDEKLFF. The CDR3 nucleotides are TGTGCCAGCAGGAGGCTTGATGAAAAACTGTTTTTT.

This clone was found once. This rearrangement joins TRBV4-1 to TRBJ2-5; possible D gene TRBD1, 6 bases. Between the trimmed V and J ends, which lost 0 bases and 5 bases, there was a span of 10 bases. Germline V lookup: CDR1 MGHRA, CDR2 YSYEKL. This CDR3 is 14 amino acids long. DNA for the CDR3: TGCGCCAGCAGCCAAGAAAGGGGGTGGGAGACCCAGTACTTC. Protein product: CASSQERGWETQYF.

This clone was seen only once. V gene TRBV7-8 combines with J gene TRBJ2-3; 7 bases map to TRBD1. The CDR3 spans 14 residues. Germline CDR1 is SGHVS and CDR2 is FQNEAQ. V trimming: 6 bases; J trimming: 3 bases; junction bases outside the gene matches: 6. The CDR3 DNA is TGTGCCAGCAGAGTCCTACAGGGGACAGATACGCAGTATTTT. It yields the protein CASRVLQGTDTQYF. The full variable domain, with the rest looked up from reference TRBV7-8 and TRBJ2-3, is GAGVSQSPRYKVAKRGQDVALRCDPISGHVSLFWYQQALGQGPEFLTYFQNEAQLDKSGLPSDRFFAERPEGSVSTLKIQRTQQEDSAVYLCASRVLQGTDTQYFGPGTRLTVL.

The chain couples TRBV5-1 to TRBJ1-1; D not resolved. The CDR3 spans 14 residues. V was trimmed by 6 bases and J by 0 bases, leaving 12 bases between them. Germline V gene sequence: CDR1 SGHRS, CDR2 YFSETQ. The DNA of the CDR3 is TGCGCCAGCACCTATAGGGAGATGAACACTGAAGCTTTCTTT. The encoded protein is CASTYREMNTEAFF.

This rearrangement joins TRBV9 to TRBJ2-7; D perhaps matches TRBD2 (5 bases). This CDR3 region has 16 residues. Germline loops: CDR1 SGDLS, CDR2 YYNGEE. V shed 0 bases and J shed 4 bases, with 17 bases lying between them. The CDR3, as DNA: TGTGCCAGCAGCGTAGCCCCCGGAGCGGACCGTTACGAGCAGTACTTC. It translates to CASSVAPGADRYEQYF.

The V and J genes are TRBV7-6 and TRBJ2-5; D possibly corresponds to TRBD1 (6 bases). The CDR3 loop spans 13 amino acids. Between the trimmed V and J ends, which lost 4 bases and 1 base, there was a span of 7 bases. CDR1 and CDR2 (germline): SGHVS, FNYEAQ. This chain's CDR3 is CASSWDTQETQYF. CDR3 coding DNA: TGTGCCAGCAGCTGGGACACCCAAGAGACCCAGTACTTC.

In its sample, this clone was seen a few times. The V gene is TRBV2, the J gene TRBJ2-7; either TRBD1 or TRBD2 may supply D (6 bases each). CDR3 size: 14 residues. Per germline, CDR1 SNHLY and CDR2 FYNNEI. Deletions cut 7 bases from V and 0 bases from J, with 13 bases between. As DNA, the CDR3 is TGTGCCAGCAATGCCCGGGGGCTCTCCTACGAGCAGTACTTC. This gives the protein CASNARGLSYEQYF.

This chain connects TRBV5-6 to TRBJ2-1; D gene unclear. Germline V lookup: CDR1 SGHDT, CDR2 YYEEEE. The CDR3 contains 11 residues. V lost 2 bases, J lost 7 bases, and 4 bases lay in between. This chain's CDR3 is CASSFRNEQFF. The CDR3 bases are TGTGCCAGCAGCTTCCGGAATGAGCAGTTCTTC.

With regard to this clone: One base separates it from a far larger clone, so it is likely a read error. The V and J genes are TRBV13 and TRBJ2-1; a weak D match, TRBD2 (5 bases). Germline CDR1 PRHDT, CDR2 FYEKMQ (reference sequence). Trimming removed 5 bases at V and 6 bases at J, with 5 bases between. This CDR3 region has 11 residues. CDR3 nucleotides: TGTGCCAGCAGCGGGAGCAATGAGCAGTTCTTC. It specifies CASSGSNEQFF. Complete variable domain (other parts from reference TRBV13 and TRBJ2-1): AAGVIQSPRHLIKEKRETATLKCYPIPRHDTVYWYQQGPGQDPQFLISFYEKMQSDKGSIPDRFSAQQFSDYHSELNMSSLELGDSALYFCASSGSNEQFFGPGTRLTVL.

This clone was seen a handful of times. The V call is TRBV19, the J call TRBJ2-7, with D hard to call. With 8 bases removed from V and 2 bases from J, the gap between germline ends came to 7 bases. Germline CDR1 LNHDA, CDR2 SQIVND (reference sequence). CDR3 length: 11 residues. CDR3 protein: CASRVPYEQYF. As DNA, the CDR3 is TGTGCCAGTCGCGTACCCTACGAGCAGTACTTC.

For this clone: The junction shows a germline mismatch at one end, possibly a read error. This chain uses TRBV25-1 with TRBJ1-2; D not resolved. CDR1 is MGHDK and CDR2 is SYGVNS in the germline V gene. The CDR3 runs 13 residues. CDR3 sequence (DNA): TGTGCCACCAGTTTCGGGGAGCGGGATGGCCCCACCTTC. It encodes CATSFGERDGPTF.

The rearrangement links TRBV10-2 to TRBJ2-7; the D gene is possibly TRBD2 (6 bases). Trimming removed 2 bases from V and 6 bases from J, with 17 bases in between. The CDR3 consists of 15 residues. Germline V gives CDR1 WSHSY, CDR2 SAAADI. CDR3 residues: CASSEPPGSLSEQYF. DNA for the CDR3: TGCGCCAGCAGTGAGCCCCCCGGGAGCCTAAGCGAGCAGTACTTC.

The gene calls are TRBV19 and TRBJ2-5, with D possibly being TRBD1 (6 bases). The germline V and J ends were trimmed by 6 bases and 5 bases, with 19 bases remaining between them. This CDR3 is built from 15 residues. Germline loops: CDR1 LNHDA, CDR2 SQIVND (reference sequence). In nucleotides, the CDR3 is TGTGCCAGTAGGGCACAGGGCTATGGTCGGGAGACCCAGTACTTC. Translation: CASRAQGYGRETQYF.

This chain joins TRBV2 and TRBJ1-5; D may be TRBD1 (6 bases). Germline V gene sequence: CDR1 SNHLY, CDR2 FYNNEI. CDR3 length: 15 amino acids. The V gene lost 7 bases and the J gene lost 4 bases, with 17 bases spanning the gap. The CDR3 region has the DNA TGTGCCAGCAAGGCACAGGGACACTCGAATCAGCCCCAGCATTTT. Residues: CASKAQGHSNQPQHF.

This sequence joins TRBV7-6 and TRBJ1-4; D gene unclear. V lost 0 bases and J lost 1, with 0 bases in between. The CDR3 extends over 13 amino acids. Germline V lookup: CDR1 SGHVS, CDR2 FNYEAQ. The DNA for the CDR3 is TGTGCCAGCAGCTTAGCAACTAATGAAAAACTGTTTTTT. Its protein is CASSLATNEKLFF.

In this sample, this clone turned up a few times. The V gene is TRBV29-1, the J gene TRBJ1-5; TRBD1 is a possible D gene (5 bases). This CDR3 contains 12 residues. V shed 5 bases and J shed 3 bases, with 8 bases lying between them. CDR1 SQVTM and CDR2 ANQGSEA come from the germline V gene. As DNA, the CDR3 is TGCAGCGTTAGAGGGACCAATCAGCCCCAGCATTTT. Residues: CSVRGTNQPQHF. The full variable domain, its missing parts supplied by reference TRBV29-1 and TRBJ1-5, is SAVISQKPSRDICQRGTSLTIQCQVDSQVTMMFWYRQQPGQSLTLIATANQGSEATYESGFVIDKFPISRPNLTFSTLTVSNMSPEDSSIYLCSVRGTNQPQHFGDGTRLSIL.

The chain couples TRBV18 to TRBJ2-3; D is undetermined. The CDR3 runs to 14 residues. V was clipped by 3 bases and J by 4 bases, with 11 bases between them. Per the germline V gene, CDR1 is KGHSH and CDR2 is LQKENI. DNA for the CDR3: TGTGCCAGCTCACCGAGTGCGTCCGCAGATACGCAGTATTTT. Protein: CASSPSASADTQYF. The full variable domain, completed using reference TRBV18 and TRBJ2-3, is NAGVMQNPRHLVRRRGQEARLRCSPMKGHSHVYWYRQLPEEGLKFMVYLQKENIIDESGMPKERFSAEFPKEGPSILRIQQVVRGDSAAYFCASSPSASADTQYFGPGTRLTVL.

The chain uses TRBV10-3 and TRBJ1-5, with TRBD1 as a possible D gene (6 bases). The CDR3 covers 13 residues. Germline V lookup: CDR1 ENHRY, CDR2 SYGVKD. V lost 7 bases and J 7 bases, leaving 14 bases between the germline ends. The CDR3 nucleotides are TGTGCCATCACCGGGGGGGCAGGACAGCCCCAGCATTTT. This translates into CAITGGAGQPQHF.